The 8 T cell receptor beta chains in this list originate from one sample, sequenced in a study of T cell responses to AZD1222 COVID-19 vaccine. Libraries were prepared by immunoSEQ multiplex PCR; TCRdb keeps only in-frame clonotypes and omits some of them. Of 250,000 to 300,000 clones listed, almost 95% are singletons. The sequenced sample was peripheral blood, obtained 28 days after the second AZD1222 dose. The receptors originated from an adult who received the AZD1222 COVID-19 vaccine.

J is TRBJ2-7 and V is TRBV12-3 or TRBV12-4; D is unresolved. Trimming took off 5 bases at V and 4 bases at J, with 12 bases between the two ends. The CDR3 is 13 amino acids. The CDR3 loop reads CASSLLFHYEQYF. As DNA, the CDR3 is TGTGCCAGCAGTCTACTATTCCATTACGAGCAGTACTTC.

This rearrangement joins TRBV28 to TRBJ1-5, with D perhaps TRBD1 (5 bases). From germline, CDR1 is MDHEN and CDR2 SYDVKM. The ends were cut back, 3 bases at V and 0 bases at J, with 12 bases in the middle. The CDR3 covers 16 residues. In nucleotides, the CDR3 is TGTGCCAGCAGTTTTCGATCAGGGAATAGCAATCAGCCCCAGCATTTT. Residues: CASSFRSGNSNQPQHF.

This chain links TRBV7-9 with TRBJ2-7, with D perhaps matching TRBD1 or TRBD2 (5 bases each). This CDR3 is 15 amino acids long. Trimming removed 5 bases from V and 0 bases from J, with 14 bases in between. Germline V CDR1 and CDR2: SEHNR, FQNEAQ (reference sequence). The CDR3 reads CASSPPGASSYEQYF. Written as DNA, the CDR3 is TGTGCCAGCAGCCCTCCCGGGGCGAGCTCCTACGAGCAGTACTTC.

V gene TRBV27 combines with J gene TRBJ2-1; 11 bases fit TRBD2. V lost 6 bases, J lost 7 bases, and 14 bases stayed unmatched. The CDR3 spans 17 residues. Germline V lookup: CDR1 MNHEY, CDR2 SMNVEV (reference sequence). The CDR3 DNA is TGTGCCAGCAGACCCAGGGCTCTAGCGGGAGGATATAATGAGCAGTTCTTC. This translates into CASRPRALAGGYNEQFF.

This rearrangement joins TRBV4-2 to TRBJ2-7; the match to TRBD1 covers 8 bases. The CDR3 contains 16 residues. Per germline, CDR1 LGHNA and CDR2 YNFKEQ. Trimming removed 0 bases from V and 1 base from J; junction bases left unmatched: 5. Written as DNA, the CDR3 is TGTGCCAGCAGCCAAGAAAGGACAGGGCTTTCCTACGAGCAGTACTTC. Protein: CASSQERTGLSYEQYF.

J is TRBJ2-3 and V is TRBV7-2; no clear D. The V end lost 6 bases, the J end lost 6 bases, and 7 bases lay between the germline ends. The germline gives CDR1 SGHTA, CDR2 FQGNSA. The CDR3 has 11 amino acids. The CDR3 DNA reads TGTGCCAGCAGGTCTTTGGATACGCAGTATTTT. Its translation is CASRSLDTQYF.

The V gene is TRBV18, the J gene TRBJ2-7; D ambiguous. Germline CDR1 is KGHSH and CDR2 is LQKENI. The CDR3 loop spans 13 amino acids. The ends were cut back, 3 bases at V and 7 bases at J, with 13 bases in the middle. CDR3 region: CASSPSGRREQYF. As DNA, the CDR3 is TGTGCCAGCTCACCCTCCGGGCGCCGGGAGCAGTACTTC.

The J gene is TRBJ1-1, the V gene TRBV19, with D unresolved. V dropped 4 bases and J dropped 0 bases, with 6 bases sitting between them. The CDR3 extends over 13 amino acids. Germline assignment: CDR1 LNHDA and CDR2 SQIVND (reference sequence). CDR3: CASSKGMNTEAFF. The CDR3 coding sequence is TGTGCCAGTAGTAAAGGTATGAACACTGAAGCTTTCTTT.